The 6 T cell receptor beta chains presented below share a single source sample, sequenced in a study of cytomegalovirus exposure and HLA in healthy donors. 60 Vbeta and 13 Jbeta primers were used in PCR. TCRdb keeps only in-frame clones here, not all; method: immunoSEQ multiplex PCR. In the table there are approximately 140,000 clones, about four fifths of which are singletons. Sequenced sample: PBMCs. Source of these receptors: a male donor in good health and CMV-seronegative.

This chain joins TRBV5-1 and TRBJ2-7; 7 bases line up with TRBD2. J was trimmed by 0 bases and V by 3 bases; bases with no gene match: 9. Germline V gives CDR1 SGHRS, CDR2 YFSETQ. The CDR3 totals 16 residues. The CDR3 here is CASSSSLAGLSYEQYF. CDR3 DNA: TGCGCCAGCAGCTCATCGTTAGCGGGTCTCTCCTACGAGCAGTACTTC.

CDR3 protein: CASSPRLFSRQGSSYEQYF. DNA of the CDR3: TGTGCCAGCAGTCCTCGGCTCTTCTCTAGACAGGGGAGCTCCTACGAGCAGTACTTC. The chain is built from TRBV27 and TRBJ2-7; TRBD1 aligns across 8 bases. Germline CDR1 MNHEY, CDR2 SMNVEV (reference sequence). This CDR3 comprises 19 residues. Germline trimming cut 5 bases from V and 0 bases from J; bases unmatched to any gene: 18.

The gene calls are TRBV6-6 and TRBJ2-3; D possibly corresponds to TRBD1 (6 bases). The ends were cut back, 5 bases at V and 3 bases at J, with 12 bases in the middle. Germline CDR1 is MNHNY and CDR2 is SVGAGI (reference sequence). The CDR3 is 14 residues long. The DNA for the CDR3 is TGTGCCAGCAGTGCAGGGGCGGAGACAGATACGCAGTATTTT. Translated, it gives CASSAGAETDTQYF.

This clone was seen a handful of times. The chain uses TRBV4-3 and TRBJ1-2, with D hard to call. Germline assignment: CDR1 LGHNA and CDR2 YSLEER. The V end lost 0 bases, the J end lost 7 bases, and 15 bases lay between the germline ends. The CDR3 is made up of 15 amino acids. CDR3 amino acids: CASSQEGMGGSGYTF. CDR3 sequence (DNA): TGCGCCAGCAGCCAAGAAGGAATGGGAGGCTCTGGCTACACCTTC.

The V call is TRBV10-3, the J call TRBJ2-7; TRBD2 matches at 12 bases. There are 17 residues in the CDR3. The germline V gene has CDR1 ENHRY and CDR2 SYGVKD. The trim removed 6 bases at V and 1 base at J, leaving 10 bases unmatched. The CDR3 loop reads CAISYGWTSGISYEQYF. The CDR3 region has the DNA TGTGCCATCAGCTATGGGTGGACTAGCGGGATTTCCTACGAGCAGTACTTC.

The chain combines TRBV7-2 with TRBJ1-5; maybe TRBD1 (6 bases). The V end lost 5 bases, the J end lost 3 bases, and 11 bases lay between the germline ends. Germline CDR1 is SGHTA and CDR2 is FQGNSA. The CDR3 is 14 residues long. CDR3 sequence: CASSPDSLNQPQHF. CDR3 coding DNA: TGTGCCAGCAGCCCGGACAGCCTCAATCAGCCCCAGCATTTT. The whole variable domain, remainder taken from reference TRBV7-2 and TRBJ1-5, is GAGVSQSPSNKVTEKGKDVELRCDPISGHTALYWYRQSLGQGLEFLIYFQGNSAPDKSGLPSDRFSAERTGGSVSTLTIQRTQQEDSAVYLCASSPDSLNQPQHFGDGTRLSIL.